This TCR beta chain is drawn from a study of early T cells in non-severe SARS-CoV-2 infection. Study in general: With bulk RNA from unsorted whole blood as input, sequencing yielded unpaired chains.

Each cDNA molecule carried a unique molecular identifier. Via MiXCR, TCRdb re-called the 5' RACE reads, giving one row per CDR3 protein. The sample lists fewer than 85,000 distinct CDR3 sequences, roughly an eighth occurring once. V was shortened by 4 bases and J by 5 bases, with 10 bases between the two germline ends. Germline V lookup: CDR1 SNHLY, CDR2 FYNNEI. The CDR3 contains 13 residues. Specimen: whole blood. The sequence was obtained from an adult who was a healthcare worker with PCR-confirmed SARS-CoV-2 infection or an uninfected control (not recorded which). The chain joins TRBV2 to TRBJ2-3; D possibly corresponds to TRBD1 (6 bases). Written as DNA, the CDR3 is TGTGCCAGCAGTGCAGGGGCCGTAGATACGCAGTATTTT. It encodes CASSAGAVDTQYF.